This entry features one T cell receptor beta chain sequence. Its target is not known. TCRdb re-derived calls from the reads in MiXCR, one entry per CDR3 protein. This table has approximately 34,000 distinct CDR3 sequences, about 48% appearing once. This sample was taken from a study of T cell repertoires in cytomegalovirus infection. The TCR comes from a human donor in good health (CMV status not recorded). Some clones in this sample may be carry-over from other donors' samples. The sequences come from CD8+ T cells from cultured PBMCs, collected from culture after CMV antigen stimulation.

The CDR3 is CASSQVRGSDTEAFF. CDR3 nucleotide sequence: TGTGCCAGCAGCCAAGTGAGGGGATCGGACACTGAAGCTTTCTTT. This chain connects TRBV14 to TRBJ1-1; possibly TRBD1 for D (5 bases). Trimming pared 1 base from V and 3 bases from J, leaving 12 bases between. This CDR3 spans 15 amino acids. CDR1 and CDR2 (germline): SGHDN, FVKESK.